This T cell receptor beta chain appears in the sequencing data of a study of T cell changes during pregnancy in multiple sclerosis. V was pared by 1 base and J by 4 bases, with 10 bases of the junction left unmatched. Germline V gene data show CDR1 as SEHNR and CDR2 as FQNEAQ (reference sequence). CDR3 size: 17 residues. Assay used: immunoSEQ multiplex PCR; TCRdb lists only in-frame clones, some missing. Of about 17,000 clones listed, 75% to 90% were seen once; the top ten hold approximately 13%. The sequenced sample was CD8+ T cells from peripheral blood mononuclear cells, obtained in the third trimester of pregnancy. This clonotype was sampled from a female donor in good health, enrolled as a control in a pregnancy study. The chain couples TRBV7-9 to TRBJ1-5; 7 bases line up with TRBD1. The CDR3: CASSLESGAGGNQPQHF. Written as DNA, the CDR3 is TGTGCCAGCAGCTTAGAGTCCGGGGCAGGGGGTAATCAGCCCCAGCATTTT.